The clone carrying this T cell receptor (beta chain) was observed a few times. Its target is unknown. The data derive from a study of vaccination and CD4 T cells after COVID-19. Study findings and constraints: Relatively small numbers of convalescent patients were studied, with no early post-infection timepoints included.

Cultured CD4+ T cell DNA was sequenced using the Oncomine TCR Beta short-read assay. TCRdb processed the PCR reads anew with MiXCR; each CDR3 protein has one entry. Of about 24,000 distinct CDR3 sequences in the sample, around 40% are singletons; the top ten hold roughly 4%. V lost 6 bases to trimming and J lost 2 bases; unmatched junction nucleotides: 6. CDR3 length: 14 amino acids. Germline CDR1 and CDR2: SGHTA and FQGTGA. Sample time point: late sampling 161 to 241 days after vaccination in three convalescent patients. Sample treatment: approximately 9-day PBMC culture with coronavirus spike peptide pools or control peptides (ViraFEST assay).

The source is a human donor who had recovered from COVID-19. Sequenced here: CD4+ T cells from blood, cultured in vitro, sampled about 7 months after SARS-CoV-2 vaccination. The gene calls are TRBV7-3 and TRBJ2-7; 8 positions agree with TRBD1. CDR3 residues: CASSQDRVTYEQYF. The CDR3 coding sequence is TGTGCCAGCAGTCAGGACAGGGTTACCTACGAGCAGTACTTC.